This is a list of T cell receptor beta chains from one sample in a study of blood T cell repertoires in COVID-19. Profiled with immunoSEQ multiplex PCR; TCRdb holds only in-frame clones, not every one. The sample has about 7,000 clones, roughly nine tenths seen once; the top ten hold roughly a tenth. Sequenced sample: peripheral blood. These TCRs come from a man aged 70 or older with active COVID-19. CDR3s include the opening cysteine and the closing phenylalanine or tryptophan. The order of the fields is CDR3 length, V gene, clone size, J gene, D gene, CDR3 DNA, CDR3 protein. D genes are given only for firm matches. Size is stated for part of the rows, as once, few or many counts, or as a class when the clone is expanded.

>15|TRBV4-1|NA|TRBJ2-2|NA
TGCGCCAGCAGCCCACTAAGCGGGAACACCGGGGAGCTGTTTTTT
CASSPLSGNTGELFF
>14|TRBV7-3|NA|TRBJ2-1|NA
TGTGCCAGCAGCTTAATGGCAGTCCCCAATGAGCAGTTCTTC
CASSLMAVPNEQFF
>15|TRBV7-2|NA|TRBJ2-1|NA
TGTGCCAGCAGCTTAGCAACAAGCTCCTACAATGAGCAGTTCTTC
CASSLATSSYNEQFF
>14|TRBV11-2|NA|TRBJ2-1|TRBD2
TGTGCCAGCAGCCGTAGCGGGGGGGGGCATGAGCAGTTCTTC
CASSRSGGGHEQFF
>16|TRBV2|NA|TRBJ2-4|TRBD2
TGTGCCAGCAGTGAAACTCTAGCGGGGGGGATAAACATTCAGTACTTC
CASSETLAGGINIQYF
>15|TRBV5-4|NA|TRBJ2-2|TRBD1
TGTGCCAGCAGCTTACGACAGGGAATGTTCGGGGAGCTGTTTTTT
CASSLRQGMFGELFF
>16|TRBV20-1|few|TRBJ2-5|TRBD2
TGCAGTGCTAGTCTAGCGGGGGTGGGGTACCAAGAGACCCAGTACTTC
CSASLAGVGYQETQYF
>14|TRBV5-4|few|TRBJ1-3|NA
TGTGCCAGCAGCCCAGGAGGGTCTGGAAACACCATATATTTT
CASSPGGSGNTIYF
>16|TRBV15|NA|TRBJ1-5|TRBD1
TGTGCCACCAGCAGAGATGAGGGGGCTGACAATCAGCCCCAGCATTTT
CATSRDEGADNQPQHF
>14|TRBV4-3|NA|TRBJ1-3|NA
TGCGCCAGCAGCCAAGGGGAGTTCGGAAACACCATATATTTT
CASSQGEFGNTIYF
>13|TRBV19|few|TRBJ2-5|NA
TGTGCCAGTAGCCCCTCGCGACAAGAGACCCAGTACTTC
CASSPSRQETQYF
>12|TRBV6-5|NA|TRBJ1-1|NA
TGTGCCACCCTTGGAGGGTCTGTTGAAGCTTTCTTT
CATLGGSVEAFF
>13|TRBV19|few|TRBJ1-5|NA
TGTGCCAGTAGTATCGGTAGAAATCAGCCCCAGCATTTT
CASSIGRNQPQHF
>14|TRBV27|NA|TRBJ1-1|NA
TGTGCCAGCAGTCCACAGGGACAGAACACTGAAGCTTTCTTT
CASSPQGQNTEAFF
>15|TRBV5-6|NA|TRBJ1-4|NA
TGTGCCAGCAGCTTAGGCGGAACGGTACGAGAAAAACTGTTTTTT
CASSLGGTVREKLFF
>13|TRBV7-9|NA|TRBJ1-2|NA
TGTGCCAGCAGCTTACAGCGTGACTATGGCTACACCTTC
CASSLQRDYGYTF
>13|TRBV3-1/TRBV3-2|NA|TRBJ2-2|NA
TGTGCCAGCAGCCCTATGGGGGGCGGGGAGCTGTTTTTT
CASSPMGGGELFF
>16|TRBV15|NA|TRBJ2-1|NA
TGTGCCACCAGCAGAGGAGGGAGGGGGGTGGACAATGAGCAGTTCTTC
CATSRGGRGVDNEQFF
>12|TRBV29-1|NA|TRBJ2-2|NA
TGCAGCGCTGGAGGGCTCTCCGGGGAGCTGTTTTTT
CSAGGLSGELFF
>17|TRBV5-6|NA|TRBJ2-1|TRBD2
TGTGCCAGCAGCCCCGTCGGGGCTAGCGGGGGCCACAATGAGCAGTTCTTC
CASSPVGASGGHNEQFF
>11|TRBV29-1|NA|TRBJ2-1|NA
TGCAGCGGGCTGGGGGGTTATGAGCAGTTCTTC
CSGLGGYEQFF
>14|TRBV11-3|NA|TRBJ2-3|TRBD2
TGTGCCAGCAGCTCCCTAGCGGGGGGAGATACGCAGTATTTT
CASSSLAGGDTQYF
>14|TRBV7-6|NA|TRBJ2-7|TRBD1
TGTGCCAGCAGTCCCGGGACAGTCTTCTACGAGCAGTACTTC
CASSPGTVFYEQYF
>15|TRBV6-5|once|TRBJ1-2|TRBD1
TGTGCCAGCTCGGGGGAGCGACAGGGAAACTATGGCTACACCTTC
CASSGERQGNYGYTF
>15|TRBV6-2/TRBV6-3|NA|TRBJ1-2|TRBD1
TGTGCCAGCAGTTACTTTGGACAGGGGGCGGATGGCTACACCTTC
CASSYFGQGADGYTF
>17|TRBV4-2|NA|TRBJ2-3|TRBD2
TGTGCCAGCAGCCAAGCAACTAGCGGGGGGGCCGGAGATACGCAGTATTTT
CASSQATSGGAGDTQYF
>15|TRBV7-8|NA|TRBJ2-7|TRBD1
TGTGCCAGCAGCTTAGTAGGACAGGCTTCCTACGAGCAGTACTTC
CASSLVGQASYEQYF
>12|TRBV5-6|NA|TRBJ1-2|TRBD1
TGTGCCAGCAGCGCGACAGGGGCACGCTACACCTTC
CASSATGARYTF
>15|TRBV27|NA|TRBJ1-1|TRBD1
TGTGCCAGCAGTTTCGGGACAGTACCGTACACTGAAGCTTTCTTT
CASSFGTVPYTEAFF
>15|TRBV4-1|few|TRBJ2-3|TRBD1
TGCGCCAGCAGCCGTGGGGGACAGGGGACAGATACGCAGTATTTT
CASSRGGQGTDTQYF
>15|TRBV18|NA|TRBJ1-1|NA
TGTGCCAGCTCACCAAGCATCCAGGAGAACACTGAAGCTTTCTTT
CASSPSIQENTEAFF
>15|TRBV6-6|NA|TRBJ1-5|TRBD1
TGTGCCAGCATGGCCGGGACAGGGGCTCGTCAGCCCCAGCATTTT
CASMAGTGARQPQHF
>15|TRBV5-6|NA|TRBJ1-6|NA
TGTGCCAGCAGCTTGGTCAGGGCGGCGAATTCACCCCTCCACTTT
CASSLVRAANSPLHF
>13|TRBV6-5|once|TRBJ1-1|TRBD1
TGTGCCTGCTCCGGGACAGAGAACACTGAAGCTTTCTTT
CACSGTENTEAFF
>13|TRBV15|NA|TRBJ1-6|NA
TGTGCCACCAGCACAAGCCCTAATTCACCCCTCCACTTT
CATSTSPNSPLHF
>19|TRBV7-9|NA|TRBJ1-1|TRBD1
TGTGCCAGCAGCGAGAGACAGGGAATGGGGTCCGTGGTGAACACTGAAGCTTTCTTT
CASSERQGMGSVVNTEAFF
>16|TRBV30|NA|TRBJ1-3|TRBD1
TGTGCCTGGAGTGACCCGGGACAGGTGTCTGGAAACACCATATATTTT
CAWSDPGQVSGNTIYF
>13|TRBV10-3|NA|TRBJ1-2|NA
TGTGCCATCAGTCCACAGAATTATGAGGGCTACACCTTC
CAISPQNYEGYTF
>18|TRBV7-2|NA|TRBJ1-1|NA
TGTGCCAGCAGCTTAGCGGAGGTGGGAGGGGGGCGGAACACTGAAGCTTTCTTT
CASSLAEVGGGRNTEAFF
>17|TRBV4-1|NA|TRBJ2-2|NA
TGCGCCAGCAGCCGATCCCGTGGCGGGGACCTCACCGGGGAGCTGTTTTTT
CASSRSRGGDLTGELFF
>15|TRBV2|NA|TRBJ2-3|TRBD2
TGTGCCAGCAGGCGGACTAGCGGGGGGGCGGGAACGCAGTATTTT
CASRRTSGGAGTQYF
>12|TRBV18|NA|TRBJ1-1|NA
TGTGCCAGCTCCCGGCTGGAGGGCGAAGCTTTCTTT
CASSRLEGEAFF
>15|TRBV3-1/TRBV3-2|once|TRBJ2-2|NA
TGTGCCAGCAGCCAACAGGGGAGGAACACCGGGGAGCTGTTTTTT
CASSQQGRNTGELFF
>12|TRBV19|once|TRBJ1-2|NA
TGTGCCAGTAGAGCTTCTAACTATGGCTACACCTTC
CASRASNYGYTF
>16|TRBV11-3|NA|TRBJ2-5|TRBD2
TGTGCCAGCAGCCCAGGAAAGCGGGGGTCAAAAGAGACCCAGTACTTC
CASSPGKRGSKETQYF
>15|TRBV5-1|NA|TRBJ2-5|NA
TGCGCCAGCAGCTTGGCCGAAAGTCGGTCAGAGACCCAGTACTTC
CASSLAESRSETQYF